The 12 T cell receptor beta chains given below trace back to one sample, sequenced in a study of blood T cell repertoires in COVID-19. Assay: immunoSEQ multiplex PCR; the TCRdb copy retains only in-frame clones and omits some. The sample lists about 110,000 clones, approximately 83% occurring once. The sequencing sample was made of peripheral blood. Every receptor here comes from a woman in her seventies with acute or convalescent COVID-19.

The rearrangement joins TRBV18 to TRBJ1-1, with D unclear. The CDR3 contains 13 residues. Germline lookup yields CDR1 KGHSH and CDR2 LQKENI. Trimming took 6 bases from V and 6 from J, leaving 14 bases between them. For the CDR3, the DNA is TGTGCCAGCTCCCTCCCGGGATTCTCTGAAGCTTTCTTT. This sequence encodes CASSLPGFSEAFF.

The chain employs TRBV3-1 (or the pseudogene TRBV3-2) and TRBJ1-5, with D possibly being TRBD1 (6 bases). Trimming cost V 4 bases and J 5 bases, with 12 bases left between them. Germline V gene lookup returns CDR1 LGHDT and CDR2 YNNKEL (reference sequence). The CDR3 is made up of 14 amino acids. CDR3 sequence reads: CASSPNRDHQPQHF. CDR3 DNA sequence: TGTGCCAGCAGCCCCAACAGGGATCATCAGCCCCAGCATTTT.

This sequence joins TRBV6-4 and TRBJ2-1, with 10 bases fitting TRBD2. Germline lookup yields CDR1 MRHNA and CDR2 SNTAGT. J gave up 0 bases and V 8 bases, and 16 bases lay outside the gene matches. The CDR3 has 19 residues. CDR3 amino acids: CASSRAGGALNSSYNEQFF. The DNA of the CDR3 is TGTGCCAGCTCCCGAGCGGGAGGGGCACTTAACAGCTCCTACAATGAGCAGTTCTTC.

This clone was seen just once. The chain employs TRBV5-1 and TRBJ1-6; 10 nucleotides align to TRBD1. Germline V gene data show CDR1 as SGHRS and CDR2 as YFSETQ. The CDR3 sequence is 16 residues long. V was pared by 4 bases and J by 5 bases, with 6 bases of the junction left unmatched. The CDR3 is CASSGDRGGNNSPLHF. The DNA of the CDR3 is TGCGCCAGCAGCGGGGACAGGGGCGGAAATAATTCACCCCTCCACTTT.

The V and J genes are TRBV7-7 and TRBJ1-3; D is unclear. Trimming left V 3 bases short and J 0 bases short, with 9 bases between. CDR3 length: 15 residues. Germline-derived CDR1 and CDR2 are SSHAT and FNYEAQ (reference sequence). The CDR3 sequence: CASSFLQVSGNTIYF. The CDR3 DNA follows: TGTGCCAGCAGCTTTTTGCAGGTCTCTGGAAACACCATATATTTT.

This clone was observed a handful of times. The V and J genes are TRBV7-3 and TRBJ2-5; a possible D gene is TRBD1 (5 bases). Germline lookup yields CDR1 SGHTA and CDR2 FQGTGA. Between the trimmed V and J ends, which lost 4 bases and 7 bases, there was a span of 13 bases. This CDR3 comprises 13 residues. The CDR3 region is CASSSQGYGTQYF. In nucleotides, the CDR3 is TGTGCCAGCAGCTCGCAGGGATACGGGACCCAGTACTTC.

The chain joins TRBV24-1 to TRBJ2-2; 8 bases fit TRBD1. In germline, CDR1 is KGHDR, CDR2 SFDVKD. The CDR3 is 16 amino acids. With V trimmed by 3 bases and J by 2 bases, 4 bases remained unmatched. CDR3 DNA: TGTGCCACCAGTGATCGCGGGACAGGCAACACCGGGGAGCTGTTTTTT. Protein: CATSDRGTGNTGELFF.

V gene TRBV7-8 combines with J gene TRBJ1-4, with TRBD1 as a possible D gene (6 bases). Trimming left V 3 bases short and J 8 bases short, with 13 bases between. CDR1 SGHVS and CDR2 FQNEAQ come from the germline V gene. CDR3 length: 14 residues. Written as DNA, the CDR3 is TGTGCCAGCAGCTTTTCCAGGGGTTTCGAAAAACTGTTTTTT. Translating gives CASSFSRGFEKLFF.

The chain joins TRBV4-3 to TRBJ1-1; 8 nucleotides line up with TRBD1. Germline V gene data show CDR1 as LGHNA and CDR2 as YSLEER. V shed 1 base and J 4 bases; nucleotides not matched to a gene: 5. The CDR3 is 15 amino acids. In DNA, the CDR3 is TGCGCCAGCAGCCAAGGACAGGGGAGATCCACTGAAGCTTTCTTT. Amino acids: CASSQGQGRSTEAFF.

The V call is TRBV10-2, the J call TRBJ1-5; 9 nucleotides agree with TRBD1. The V gene end was trimmed by 6 bases and the J gene end by 5 bases; junction bases not matched to a gene: 11. Germline-derived CDR1 and CDR2 are WSHSY and SAAADI. CDR3 length: 16 amino acids. The CDR3 sequence: CASRSETGGPHQPQHF. The CDR3 DNA reads as TGCGCCAGCAGGTCTGAGACAGGGGGACCACATCAGCCCCAGCATTTT.

V and J are TRBV5-1 and TRBJ2-7, with D perhaps TRBD2 (6 bases). Germline CDR1 reads SGHRS; CDR2 reads YFSETQ. With 2 bases removed from V and 3 bases from J, the gap between germline ends came to 12 bases. There are 14 residues in the CDR3. CDR3 DNA: TGCGCCAGCAGCTTCAACCAGCGGGTCTACGAGCAGTACTTC. This gives the protein CASSFNQRVYEQYF.

This chain uses TRBV21-1 with TRBJ2-1; TRBD2, as called in the table, went unchecked against the DNA. TRBV21-1 constitutes a pseudogene. This CDR3 spans 15 amino acids. The CDR3 loop is CASSTQPGGYNEQFF. The CDR3, as DNA: TGTGCCAGCAGCACTCAACCGGGAGGATACAATGAGCAGTTCTTC.